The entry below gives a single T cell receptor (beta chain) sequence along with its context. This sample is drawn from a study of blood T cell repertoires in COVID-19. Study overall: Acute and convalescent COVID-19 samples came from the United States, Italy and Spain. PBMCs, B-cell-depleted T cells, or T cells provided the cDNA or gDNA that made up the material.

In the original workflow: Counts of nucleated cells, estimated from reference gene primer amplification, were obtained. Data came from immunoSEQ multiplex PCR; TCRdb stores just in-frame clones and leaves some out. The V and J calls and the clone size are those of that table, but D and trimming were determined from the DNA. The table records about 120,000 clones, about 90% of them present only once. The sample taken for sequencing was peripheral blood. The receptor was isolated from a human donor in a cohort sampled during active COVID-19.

CDR3: CASSESGQVANTGELFF. DNA of the CDR3: TGCGCCAGCAGTGAATCTGGGCAGGTCGCGAACACCGGGGAGCTGTTTTTT. The genes are TRBV10-1 and TRBJ2-2; D is unclear. This CDR3 is built from 17 residues. V lost 3 bases and J lost 0, with 14 bases in between. Germline V lookup: CDR1 WNHNN, CDR2 SYGVQD (reference sequence).